This T cell receptor beta chain was recorded in a study of T-cell reconstitution after alpha-beta-depleted transplantation in children. TCRbeta library preparation incorporated unique molecular identifiers. Each CDR3 protein gets one entry after TCRdb re-called the PCR reads with MiXCR. The sample contains 400,000 to 450,000 distinct CDR3 sequences, approximately 42% of which appear only once. The V gene lost 8 bases and the J gene lost 6 bases, with 11 bases spanning the gap. Germline V lookup: CDR1 MNHEY, CDR2 SVGAGI. The CDR3 extends over 11 amino acids. The receptor was isolated from a girl aged 2 to 10 with aplastic anemia, due to receive a stem cell transplant. The chain employs TRBV6-5 and TRBJ2-7; D gene ambiguous. The material sequenced was PBMCs, taken before TCRalphabeta/CD19-depleted stem cell transplant. The CDR3 loop reads CASRLAGEQYF. The CDR3 nucleotides read TGTGCCAGCCGCCTGGCTGGCGAGCAGTACTTC.